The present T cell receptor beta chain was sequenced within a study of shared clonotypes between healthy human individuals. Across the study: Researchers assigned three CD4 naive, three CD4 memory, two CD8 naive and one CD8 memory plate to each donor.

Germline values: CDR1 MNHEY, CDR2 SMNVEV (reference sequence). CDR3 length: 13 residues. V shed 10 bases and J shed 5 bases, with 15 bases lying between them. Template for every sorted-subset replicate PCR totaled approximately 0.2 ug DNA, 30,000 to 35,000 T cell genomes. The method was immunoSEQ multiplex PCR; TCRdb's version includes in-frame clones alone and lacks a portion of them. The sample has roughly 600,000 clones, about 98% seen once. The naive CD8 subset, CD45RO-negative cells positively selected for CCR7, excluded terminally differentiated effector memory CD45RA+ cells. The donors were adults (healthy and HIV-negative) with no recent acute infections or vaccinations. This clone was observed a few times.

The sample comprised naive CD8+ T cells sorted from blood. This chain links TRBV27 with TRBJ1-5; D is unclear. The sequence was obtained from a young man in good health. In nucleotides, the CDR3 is TGTGCCATTTCGGTGGGTCCCGATCAGCCCCAGCATTTT. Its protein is CAISVGPDQPQHF.